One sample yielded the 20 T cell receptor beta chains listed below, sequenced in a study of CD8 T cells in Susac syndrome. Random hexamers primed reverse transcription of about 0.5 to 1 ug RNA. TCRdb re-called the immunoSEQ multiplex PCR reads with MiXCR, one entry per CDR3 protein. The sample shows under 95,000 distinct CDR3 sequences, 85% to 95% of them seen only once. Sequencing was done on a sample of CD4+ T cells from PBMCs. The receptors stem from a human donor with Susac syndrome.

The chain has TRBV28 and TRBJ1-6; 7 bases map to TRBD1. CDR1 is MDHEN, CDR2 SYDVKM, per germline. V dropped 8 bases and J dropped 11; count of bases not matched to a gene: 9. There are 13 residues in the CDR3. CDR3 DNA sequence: TGTGCCAGCTTCTCTCGCAGGGGGGCACCCCTCCACTTT. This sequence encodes CASFSRRGAPLHF.

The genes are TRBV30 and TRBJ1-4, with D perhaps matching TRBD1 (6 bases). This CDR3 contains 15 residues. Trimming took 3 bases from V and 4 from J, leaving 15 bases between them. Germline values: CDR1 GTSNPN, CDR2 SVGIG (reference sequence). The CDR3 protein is CAWRLNRAINEKLFF. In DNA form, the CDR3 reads TGTGCCTGGAGACTTAACAGGGCCATTAATGAAAAACTGTTTTTT. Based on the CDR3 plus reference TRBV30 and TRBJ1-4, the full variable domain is SQTIHQWPATLVQPVGSPLSLECTVEGTSNPNLYWYRQAAGRGLQLLFYSVGIGQISSEVPQNLSASRPQDRQFILSSKKLLLSDSGFYLCAWRLNRAINEKLFFGSGTQLSVL.

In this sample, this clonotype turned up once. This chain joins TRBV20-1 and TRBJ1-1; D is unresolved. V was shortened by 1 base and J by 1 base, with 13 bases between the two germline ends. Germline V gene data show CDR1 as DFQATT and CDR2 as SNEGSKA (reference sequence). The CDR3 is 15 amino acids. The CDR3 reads CSARGPNIRNTEAFF. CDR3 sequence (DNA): TGCAGTGCTAGAGGACCTAATATACGGAACACTGAAGCTTTCTTT.

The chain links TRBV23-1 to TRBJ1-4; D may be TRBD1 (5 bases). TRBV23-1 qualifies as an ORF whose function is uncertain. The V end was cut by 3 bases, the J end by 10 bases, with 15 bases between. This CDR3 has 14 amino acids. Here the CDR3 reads CASSHRDYSGKLFF. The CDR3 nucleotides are TGCGCCAGCAGTCACCGGGACTACAGTGGAAAACTGTTTTTT.

CDR3: CASSPGGRRGGLYEQYF. The CDR3 coding sequence is TGTGCCAGCAGTCCCGGGGGTAGGCGGGGGGGCCTCTACGAGCAGTACTTC. This chain links TRBV12-3 or TRBV12-4 with TRBJ2-7; TRBD2 aligns across 9 bases. The CDR3 runs to 17 residues. V trimming: 5 bases; J trimming: 3 bases; junction bases outside the gene matches: 14.

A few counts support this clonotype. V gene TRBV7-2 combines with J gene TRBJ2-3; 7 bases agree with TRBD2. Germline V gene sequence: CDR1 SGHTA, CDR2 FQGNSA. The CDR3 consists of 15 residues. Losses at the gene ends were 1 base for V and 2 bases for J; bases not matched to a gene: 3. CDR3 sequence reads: CASSLVAGLTDTQYF. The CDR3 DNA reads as TGTGCCAGCAGCTTAGTAGCGGGCCTCACAGATACGCAGTATTTT.

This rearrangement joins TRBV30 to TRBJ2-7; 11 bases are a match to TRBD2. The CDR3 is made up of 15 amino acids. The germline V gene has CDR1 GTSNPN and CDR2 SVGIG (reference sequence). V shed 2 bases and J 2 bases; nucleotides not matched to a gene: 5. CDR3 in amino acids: CAWSLPGLAAYEQYF. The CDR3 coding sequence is TGTGCCTGGAGTCTCCCGGGACTAGCGGCCTACGAGCAGTACTTC. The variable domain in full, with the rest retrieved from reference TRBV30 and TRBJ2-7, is SQTIHQWPATLVQPVGSPLSLECTVEGTSNPNLYWYRQAAGRGLQLLFYSVGIGQISSEVPQNLSASRPQDRQFILSSKKLLLSDSGFYLCAWSLPGLAAYEQYFGPGTRLTVT.

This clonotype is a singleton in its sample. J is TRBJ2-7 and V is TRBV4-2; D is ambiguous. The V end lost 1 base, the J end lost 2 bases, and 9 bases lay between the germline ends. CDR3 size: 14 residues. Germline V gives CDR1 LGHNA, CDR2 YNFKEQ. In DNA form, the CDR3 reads TGTGCCAGCAGCCAAGTCGGACGGACCTACGAGCAGTACTTC. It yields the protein CASSQVGRTYEQYF.

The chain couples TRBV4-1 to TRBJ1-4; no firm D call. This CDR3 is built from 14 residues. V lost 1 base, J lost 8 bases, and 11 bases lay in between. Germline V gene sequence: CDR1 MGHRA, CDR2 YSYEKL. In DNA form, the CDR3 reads TGCGCCAGCAGCCAAGGGGCAGGAGCCGAAAAACTGTTTTTT. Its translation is CASSQGAGAEKLFF.

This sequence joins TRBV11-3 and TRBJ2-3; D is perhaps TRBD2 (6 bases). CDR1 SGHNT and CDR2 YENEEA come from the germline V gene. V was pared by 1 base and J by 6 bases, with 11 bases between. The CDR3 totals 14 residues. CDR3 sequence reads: CASSLGGDLDTQYF. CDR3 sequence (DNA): TGTGCCAGCAGCTTAGGGGGGGATCTTGATACGCAGTATTTT.

The CDR3 nucleotides read TGTGCCAGCAGTGAAAACTCTGGGGCCAACGTCCTGACTTTC. Protein sequence: CASSENSGANVLTF. The gene calls are TRBV6-4 and TRBJ2-6, with D uncertain. Germline assignment: CDR1 MRHNA and CDR2 SNTAGT. Trimming left V 3 bases short and J 0 bases short, with 3 bases between. The CDR3 is made up of 14 amino acids.

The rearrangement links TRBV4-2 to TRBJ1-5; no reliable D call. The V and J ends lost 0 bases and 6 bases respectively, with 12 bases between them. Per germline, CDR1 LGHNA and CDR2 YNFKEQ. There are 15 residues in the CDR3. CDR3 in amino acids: CASSQDVRGIQPQHF. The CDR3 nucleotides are TGTGCCAGCAGCCAAGATGTCCGGGGTATTCAGCCCCAGCATTTT.

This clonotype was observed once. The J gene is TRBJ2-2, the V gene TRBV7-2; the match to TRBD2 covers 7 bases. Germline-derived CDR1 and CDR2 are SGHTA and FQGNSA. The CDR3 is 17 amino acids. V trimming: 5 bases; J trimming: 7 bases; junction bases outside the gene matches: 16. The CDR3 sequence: CASSIQPAGTTVGELFF. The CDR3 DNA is TGTGCCAGCAGCATACAACCAGCGGGGACCACAGTCGGGGAGCTGTTTTTT.

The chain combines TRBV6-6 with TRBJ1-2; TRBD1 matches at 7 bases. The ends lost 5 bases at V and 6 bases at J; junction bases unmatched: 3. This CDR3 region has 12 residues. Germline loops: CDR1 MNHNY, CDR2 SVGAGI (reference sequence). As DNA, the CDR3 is TGTGCCAGCAGTCCCGACAGGGATGGCTACACCTTC. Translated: CASSPDRDGYTF.

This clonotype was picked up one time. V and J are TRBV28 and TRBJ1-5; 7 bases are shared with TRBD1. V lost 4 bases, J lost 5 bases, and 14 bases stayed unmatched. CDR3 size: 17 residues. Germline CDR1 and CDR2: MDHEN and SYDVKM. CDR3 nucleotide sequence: TGTGCCAGCAGTTCCATCACCAGGGGGGGCTCGTATCAGCCCCAGCATTTT. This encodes CASSSITRGGSYQPQHF.

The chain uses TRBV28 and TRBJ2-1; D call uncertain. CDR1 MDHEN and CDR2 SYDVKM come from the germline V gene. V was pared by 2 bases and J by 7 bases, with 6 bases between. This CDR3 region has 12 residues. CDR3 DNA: TGTGCCAGCAGTTTACCCTTGAATGAGCAGTTCTTC. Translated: CASSLPLNEQFF.

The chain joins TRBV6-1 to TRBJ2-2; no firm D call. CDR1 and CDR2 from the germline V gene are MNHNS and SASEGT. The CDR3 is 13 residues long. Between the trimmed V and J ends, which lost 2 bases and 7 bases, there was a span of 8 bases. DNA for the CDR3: TGTGCCAGCAGTGAATCCAGCGACGGGGAGCTGTTTTTT. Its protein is CASSESSDGELFF.

The CDR3 nucleotides read TGTGCCAGCAGCGGGATGATTAGCACAGATACGCAGTATTTT. Amino acids: CASSGMISTDTQYF. The chain combines TRBV9 with TRBJ2-3, with D hard to call. Trimming stripped 3 bases from V and 0 bases from J, with 8 bases between. Per the germline V gene, CDR1 is SGDLS and CDR2 is YYNGEE. The CDR3 runs to 14 residues.

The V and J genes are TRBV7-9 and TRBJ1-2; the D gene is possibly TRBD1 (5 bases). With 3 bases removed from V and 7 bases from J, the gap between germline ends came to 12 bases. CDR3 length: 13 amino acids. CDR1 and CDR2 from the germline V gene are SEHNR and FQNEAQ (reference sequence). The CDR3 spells CASSFLAGSGYTF. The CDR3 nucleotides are TGTGCCAGCAGCTTTCTCGCAGGGTCTGGCTACACCTTC.

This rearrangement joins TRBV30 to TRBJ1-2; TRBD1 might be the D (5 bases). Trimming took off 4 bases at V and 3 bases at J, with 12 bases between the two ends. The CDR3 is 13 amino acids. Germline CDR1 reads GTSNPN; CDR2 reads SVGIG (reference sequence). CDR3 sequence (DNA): TGTGCCTGGAACGTCAGGGATTACTATGGCTACACCTTC. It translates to CAWNVRDYYGYTF.